Below, 20 T cell receptor beta chains from the same sample are listed, as sequenced in a study of blood T cell repertoires in COVID-19. Data came from immunoSEQ multiplex PCR; TCRdb stores just in-frame clones and leaves some out. The table lists roughly 280,000 clones, 86% of them singletons. The sample consisted of peripheral blood. These receptors originate from a man between 18 and 35 years old with active or convalescent COVID-19.

This chain links TRBV21-1 with TRBJ1-1; the D call of TRBD1 is as the table states it, not checked on the DNA. TRBV21-1 is termed a pseudogene. CDR3 length: 15 residues. CDR3 in DNA: TGTGCCAGCAGCACCGTCCGGGACAGGGCCCCTGAAGCTTTCTTT. This encodes CASSTVRDRAPEAFF.

This clone was seen just once. The CDR3 DNA reads TGTGCCATCCGACAGGGGGCGGGTGAAAAACTGTTTTTT. The encoded protein is CAIRQGAGEKLFF. This sequence joins TRBV6-6 and TRBJ1-4; 10 nucleotides match TRBD1. Germline V CDR1 and CDR2: MNHNY, SVGAGI (reference sequence). The CDR3 runs 13 residues. The V gene end was trimmed by 10 bases and the J gene end by 7 bases; junction bases not matched to a gene: 6.

The V call is TRBV3-1 (or the pseudogene TRBV3-2), the J call TRBJ2-1; the match to TRBD2 covers 10 bases. The V and J ends lost 1 base and 10 bases, in that order; junction bases with no gene match: 7. Germline CDR1 reads LGHDT; CDR2 reads YNNKEL (reference sequence). This CDR3 has 15 residues. As DNA, the CDR3 is TGTGCCAGCAGCCAAGGGCTAGCGGGAGCAAGGGAGCAGTTCTTC. Amino acids: CASSQGLAGAREQFF.

The rearrangement uses TRBV5-4 and TRBJ1-6; no clear D gene. Trimming removed 0 bases from V and 15 bases from J, with 16 bases in between. This CDR3 has 14 residues. Germline lookup yields CDR1 SGHNT and CDR2 YYREEE (reference sequence). CDR3 bases: TGTGCCAGCAGCTTGGACCGGCGGGCTCCAATCCTCCACTTT. It translates to CASSLDRRAPILHF.

CDR3 sequence reads: CASSQGTGDNTEAFF. CDR3 nucleotide sequence: TGCGCCAGCAGCCAAGGGACAGGTGATAACACTGAAGCTTTCTTT. V is TRBV4-3 and J is TRBJ1-1, with TRBD1 identical over 7 bases. In germline, CDR1 is LGHNA, CDR2 YSLEER. V lost 1 base and J lost 2; bases outside the gene matches: 4. The CDR3 length is 15 residues.

In this sample, this clone turned up a few times. J is TRBJ2-7 and V is TRBV5-4; 9 nucleotides align to TRBD1. The CDR3 runs 13 residues. Per the germline V gene, CDR1 is SGHNT and CDR2 is YYREEE (reference sequence). J gave up 6 bases and V 4 bases, and 5 bases lay outside the gene matches. The CDR3, as DNA: TGTGCCAGCAGCCGGGACAGGGATGCCGAGCAGTACTTC. Amino acid sequence: CASSRDRDAEQYF.

This clone is a singleton in its sample. This chain links TRBV14 with TRBJ1-5; D gene unclear. Trimming took off 3 bases at V and 8 bases at J, with 14 bases between the two ends. The CDR3 spans 14 residues. Germline V gives CDR1 SGHDN, CDR2 FVKESK. The CDR3 is CASSQSGNWEPQHF. CDR3 DNA: TGTGCCAGCAGCCAGTCGGGGAACTGGGAGCCCCAGCATTTT.

The chain uses TRBV29-1 and TRBJ2-5, with TRBD2 identical over 7 bases. The CDR3 loop spans 12 amino acids. The V gene end was trimmed by 4 bases and the J gene end by 5 bases; junction bases not matched to a gene: 4. Germline-derived CDR1 and CDR2 are SQVTM and ANQGSEA. CDR3 sequence reads: CSVAGEGETQYF. The CDR3, as DNA: TGCAGCGTTGCCGGGGAGGGGGAGACCCAGTACTTC. Full variable domain (remainder filled in from reference TRBV29-1 and TRBJ2-5): SAVISQKPSRDICQRGTSLTIQCQVDSQVTMMFWYRQQPGQSLTLIATANQGSEATYESGFVIDKFPISRPNLTFSTLTVSNMSPEDSSIYLCSVAGEGETQYFGPGTRLLVL.

This sequence joins TRBV7-2 and TRBJ2-5; 8 nucleotides match TRBD1. V was clipped by 7 bases and J by 1 base; unmatched bases: 2. Germline V gives CDR1 SGHTA, CDR2 FQGNSA. The CDR3 runs to 13 residues. This CDR3 is CASTGTGQETQYF. CDR3 bases: TGTGCCAGCACGGGGACAGGCCAAGAGACCCAGTACTTC.

The genes are TRBV6-6 and TRBJ1-2; the match to TRBD1 covers 7 bases. The CDR3 totals 16 residues. CDR1 is MNHNY and CDR2 is SVGAGI in the germline V gene (reference sequence). V trimming: 4 bases; J trimming: 6 bases; junction bases outside the gene matches: 14. CDR3 DNA: TGTGCCAGCAGTTCCCCTAACGGCAGGGGGGAGCATGGCTACACCTTC. Protein product: CASSSPNGRGEHGYTF.

This chain connects TRBV30 to TRBJ1-5; TRBD1 might be the D (5 bases). CDR1 and CDR2 (germline): GTSNPN, SVGIG (reference sequence). CDR3 length equals 14 residues. The V end lost 0 bases, the J end lost 1 base, and 7 bases lay between the germline ends. In DNA, the CDR3 is TGTGCCTGGAGTGTGCAGGGAAGCAATCAGCCCCAGCATTTT. Translating it yields CAWSVQGSNQPQHF.

The chain is built from TRBV5-1 and TRBJ2-1, with 10 bases matching TRBD1. The CDR3 covers 14 residues. Trimming removed 7 bases from V and 7 bases from J; junction bases left unmatched: 8. Germline V gene sequence: CDR1 SGHRS, CDR2 YFSETQ. The DNA for the CDR3 is TGCGCCAGCGCGGACAGGGGGGATTTTAATGAGCAGTTCTTC. This translates into CASADRGDFNEQFF.

The chain carries TRBV10-2 and TRBJ1-2; D is undetermined. The V gene's germline CDR1 is WSHSY and CDR2 SAAADI. The length of the CDR3 is 14 residues. The ends were cut back, 4 bases at V and 2 bases at J, with 11 bases in the middle. CDR3 loop: CASSASQRNYGYTF. Written as DNA, the CDR3 is TGCGCCAGCAGTGCCTCACAGAGAAACTATGGCTACACCTTC.

The J gene is TRBJ2-3, the V gene TRBV12-3 or TRBV12-4; D uncertain. The CDR3 sequence is 13 residues long. V lost 0 bases to trimming and J lost 6 bases, with 7 bases between them. CDR3 nucleotide sequence: TGTGCCAGCAGTTTAGCGCTACGGGATACGCAGTATTTT. Amino acid sequence: CASSLALRDTQYF.

The chain couples TRBV7-2 to TRBJ1-2; no clear D. The V gene lost 2 bases and the J gene lost 8 bases, with 12 bases spanning the gap. This CDR3 comprises 13 residues. Germline V gene data show CDR1 as SGHTA and CDR2 as FQGNSA. The CDR3 spells CASSLQAGKGYTF. DNA of the CDR3: TGTGCCAGCAGCTTACAGGCGGGGAAAGGCTACACCTTC.

V gene TRBV2 combines with J gene TRBJ1-3; D is unresolved. The CDR3 sequence is 14 residues long. Germline CDR1 and CDR2: SNHLY and FYNNEI. The V end was cut by 10 bases, the J end by 0 bases, with 13 bases between. CDR3 bases: TGTGCCACCTCGAAACGGGGCTCTGGAAACACCATATATTTT. Translated, it gives CATSKRGSGNTIYF.

The chain is built from TRBV19 and TRBJ1-2, with TRBD1 matching 8 bases. V lost 10 bases and J lost 4; bases outside the gene matches: 2. The CDR3 spans 11 residues. Germline CDR1 LNHDA, CDR2 SQIVND (reference sequence). CDR3 region: CATGTGYGYTF. CDR3 nucleotides: TGTGCCACCGGGACAGGCTATGGCTACACCTTC.

The chain employs TRBV5-1 and TRBJ2-1; D is perhaps TRBD1 (6 bases). Germline V lookup: CDR1 SGHRS, CDR2 YFSETQ. Deletions cut 1 base from V and 4 bases from J, with 15 bases between. The CDR3 totals 16 residues. Here the CDR3 DNA reads TGCGCCAGCAGCTTGATCCAAGGGGGATTATACAATGAGCAGTTCTTC. Translating gives CASSLIQGGLYNEQFF.

The chain is built from TRBV30 and TRBJ2-3; D is unresolved. V was shortened by 0 bases and J by 0 bases, with 10 bases between the two germline ends. The CDR3 covers 15 residues. Per the germline V gene, CDR1 is GTSNPN and CDR2 is SVGIG (reference sequence). The CDR3 nucleotides read TGTGCCTGGAGTGTCACAACGCCAAGCACAGATACGCAGTATTTT. Its protein is CAWSVTTPSTDTQYF. The variable domain in full, completed from reference TRBV30 and TRBJ2-3, reads SQTIHQWPATLVQPVGSPLSLECTVEGTSNPNLYWYRQAAGRGLQLLFYSVGIGQISSEVPQNLSASRPQDRQFILSSKKLLLSDSGFYLCAWSVTTPSTDTQYFGPGTRLTVL.

The V gene is TRBV19, the J gene TRBJ1-1, with TRBD1 identical over 10 bases. CDR3 length equals 13 residues. V lost 6 bases to trimming and J lost 8 bases; unmatched junction nucleotides: 6. CDR1 is LNHDA and CDR2 is SQIVND in the germline V gene (reference sequence). CDR3 in DNA: TGTGCCAGTAGCAGGACAGGGGGGGAGGAAGCTTTCTTT. The encoded protein is CASSRTGGEEAFF.